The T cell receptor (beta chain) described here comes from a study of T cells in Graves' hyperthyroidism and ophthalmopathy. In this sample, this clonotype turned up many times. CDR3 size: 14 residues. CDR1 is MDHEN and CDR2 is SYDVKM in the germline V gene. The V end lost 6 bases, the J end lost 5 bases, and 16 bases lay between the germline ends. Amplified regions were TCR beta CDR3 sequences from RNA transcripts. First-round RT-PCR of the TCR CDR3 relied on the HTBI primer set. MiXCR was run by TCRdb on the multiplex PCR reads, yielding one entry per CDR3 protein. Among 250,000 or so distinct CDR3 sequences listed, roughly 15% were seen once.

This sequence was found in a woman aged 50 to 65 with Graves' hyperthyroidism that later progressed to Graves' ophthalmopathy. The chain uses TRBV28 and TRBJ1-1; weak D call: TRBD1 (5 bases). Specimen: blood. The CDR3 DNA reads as TGTGCCAGCAGATCCCCGCAGGGTGGGACTGAAGCTTTCTTT. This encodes CASRSPQGGTEAFF.